Following are 5 T cell receptor beta chains from one sample sequenced in a study of T cell changes during pregnancy in multiple sclerosis. Using immunoSEQ multiplex PCR, the repertoire was profiled, and TCRdb retains in-frame clones only, with some absent. The repertoire includes tens of thousands of clones, 90% of them detected once, and less than 4% sits in the top ten. The specimen was peripheral blood, collected in the first trimester of pregnancy. Source of these receptors: a female donor in good health, enrolled as a control in a pregnancy study.

The V and J genes are TRBV6-1 and TRBJ1-2; D is perhaps TRBD1 (5 bases). With 6 bases removed from V and 5 bases from J, the gap between germline ends came to 13 bases. Looked up from germline, CDR1 is MNHNS and CDR2 is SASEGT. The length of the CDR3 is 13 residues. Written as DNA, the CDR3 is TGTGCCAGCAGCGCCGGGGGTCCTTATGGCTACACCTTC. Protein product: CASSAGGPYGYTF.

V and J are TRBV27 and TRBJ2-7; 11 bases align to TRBD1. The V gene end was trimmed by 0 bases and the J gene end by 3 bases; junction bases not matched to a gene: 1. This CDR3 is 15 amino acids long. Germline V CDR1 and CDR2: MNHEY, SMNVEV (reference sequence). CDR3 region: CASSLSGTGGYEQYF. In DNA, the CDR3 is TGTGCCAGCAGTTTATCAGGGACAGGGGGCTACGAGCAGTACTTC.

The gene calls are TRBV5-1 and TRBJ1-6; TRBD1 agrees at 8 bases. V lost 5 bases to trimming and J lost 10 bases; unmatched junction nucleotides: 5. CDR3 length: 13 residues. The germline CDR1 and CDR2 sequences are SGHRS and YFSETQ. The CDR3 sequence is CASSGQGSSPLHF. CDR3 coding DNA: TGCGCCAGCAGTGGACAGGGTAGCTCACCCCTCCACTTT.

The gene calls are TRBV6-6 and TRBJ2-1, with 7 bases lining up with TRBD1. The CDR3 is 13 amino acids. Germline-derived CDR1 and CDR2 are MNHNY and SVGAGI (reference sequence). The trim removed 2 bases at V and 8 bases at J, leaving 3 bases unmatched. This CDR3 is CASSYNRGDEQFF. Here the CDR3 DNA reads TGTGCCAGCAGTTACAACAGGGGCGATGAGCAGTTCTTC.

The chain combines TRBV4-1 with TRBJ1-2; no reliable D call. Per the germline V gene, CDR1 is MGHRA and CDR2 is YSYEKL. The CDR3 consists of 16 residues. The V end was cut by 0 bases, the J end by 2 bases, with 13 bases between. The CDR3 DNA is TGCGCCAGCAGCCAAGATCAGGCTCCCGGAAACTATGGCTACACCTTC. Protein sequence: CASSQDQAPGNYGYTF.